This entry is about one T cell receptor (beta chain). Its antigen is unknown. The input lacks base qualities; no much larger clone sits a single base away. TCR cDNA was synthesized by 5'RACE template switching, which introduced a universal primer site and unique molecular identifiers. cDNA synthesis was primed from both the TCR alpha and TCR beta constant segments. Library amplification used two PCR steps, and the second PCR step added sample barcodes and sequencing adapters. Sequencing of libraries was performed on Illumina HiSeq 2500 (2x100 bp) or NovaSeq (2x150 bp). Per the source publication's procedure: MIGEC was used to demultiplex reads and collapse the reads into UMI consensus sequences, and MiXCR was used for V(D)J alignment. Using edgeR on replicate PBMC samples, clonotypes were called vaccine-responding if FDR was below 0.01 and the log2 fold change was above 5 up to day 15. CD4 or CD8 identity was assigned to each bulk clonotype according to whether the clonotype was present at higher abundance in the sequenced CD4 repertoire or the sequenced CD8 repertoire. TCRdb reworked the public reads: Q25 trimming with fastp, MiXCR clone assembly, productive beta chains retained. Merged by CDR3 protein, the rows form single entries marked with the most common genes and DNA. For this entry, the V and J calls and clone size follow TCRdb and not the study's own pipeline. A total of 500,000 to 650,000 distinct CDR3 sequences appear in this sample, 10% to 15% of them only once. Under 15% of the sample rests with the top ten.

Explained via the paper, the treatment or condition label denotes: live attenuated yellow fever vaccine strain. At every blood-draw timepoint, two biological replicates of bulk PBMCs were collected. A standard Ficoll-Paque protocol was used to isolate PBMCs from peripheral blood. TriZol was used to extract RNA from bulk PBMCs, from CD4 and CD8 fractions, and from dextramer-positive and dextramer-negative fractions. These data are taken from a study of T cells after yellow fever vaccination (dated by TCRdb to the late 2010s). Background on the whole study: The SMART-Seq v4 Ultra Low Input RNA kit was used to prepare libraries from fractions with low cell numbers. To follow T-cell clones before and after primary and booster YFV17D yellow fever vaccination, bulk TCR alpha and beta repertoires were sequenced over time. Bulk PBMC replicates and cell subsets were isolated from blood drawn at multiple timepoints before and after both primary and secondary immunization. Two healthy male donors made up the cohort, one aged 18 to 30 years and the other aged 30 to 40 years.

Overall results and qualifications from the work: A small share of clonotypes occurred in both CD4 and CD8 compartments, likely arising from convergent recombination. Most clones expanded after primary vaccination were re-detected after the booster (96% of CD4 and 88% of CD8), suggesting broad memory maintenance. Only two donors were included in the study, so the extent to which the findings can be generalized is limited. The secondary T-cell response was weaker than the primary response but faster, peaking on day 5 instead of day 15. Computational filtering was needed because FACS-sorted repertoires could contain abundant contaminating clonotypes from the bulk population.

Trimming at the junction amounts to 5 bases on V and 5 bases on J, and the germline ends lie 18 bases apart. Reading the germline V gene (reference sequence) gives CDR1 SEHNR and CDR2 FQNEAQ. Its CDR3 holds 15 amino acids, cysteine through phenylalanine. Only CDR3 DNA is held: 45 bases, read in frame from base 1. The rearranged segments are TRBV7-9 and TRBJ2-5, with TRBD2 as a weak D call on 6 bases. This TCR was recovered from a man between 25 and 39 years old who received the YFV17D yellow fever vaccine. Sequenced here: PBMCs, sampled on the day of the yellow fever booster vaccination. The nucleotide sequence reads as follows: TGTGCCAGCAGCCAAGGACTACCCGCTGCGGAGACCCAGTACTTC. Its protein product is CASSQGLPAAETQYF.